The clone carrying this T cell receptor (beta chain) was counted between two and nine times. Antigen specificity is unknown. Germline V gives CDR1 SQVTM, CDR2 ANQGSEA. V shed 4 bases and J shed 2 bases, with 11 bases lying between them. The CDR3 loop spans 13 amino acids. The data derive from a study of blood T cells in healthy people across ages. Study results and limitations: The donors' CMV status was not determined, possibly confounding changes in expanded clonotypes.

A J-beta primer mix and a sample-barcoded 5' primer were used in a second PCR of about 7 to 12 cycles. MiXCR, run by TCRdb on the 5' RACE reads, gives a single entry per CDR3 protein. The repertoire holds about 1.8 million distinct CDR3 sequences, with around 48% as singletons. The TCR was taken from a middle-aged woman in good health. The rearrangement links TRBV29-1 to TRBJ2-5, with D possibly matching TRBD1 (6 bases). The sequencing input was blood. The CDR3 nucleotides are TGCAGCGTTGGAGGACAGACACAAGAGACCCAGTACTTC. Its translation: CSVGGQTQETQYF.